Listed below are T cell receptor beta chains from one sample, sequenced in a study of OX40 agonist ivuxolimab in advanced cancers. Clones were read by immunoSEQ multiplex PCR, and TCRdb kept only the in-frame ones, dropping some. The sample records around 50,000 clones, around 87% being singletons. The source was CD4+ or CD8+ T cells sorted from blood, collected in a trial of the OX40 agonist ivuxolimab. Receptors originate from an adult with an advanced solid tumor such as melanoma, head and neck, liver or kidney cancer. Both conserved end residues are part of each CDR3. The order of the fields is clone size, J gene, D gene, V gene, CDR3 protein, CDR3 DNA. D genes are given only for firm matches. Size is omitted from some rows. Given values are once, few, many or a class for expanded clones.

>NA|TRBJ2-1|TRBD2|TRBV19
CASSHTGGRANEQFF
TGTGCCAGTAGCCACACGGGGGGGAGGGCCAATGAGCAGTTCTTC
>NA|TRBJ2-5|TRBD1|TRBV4-1
CASSRVPGQGSETQYF
TGCGCCAGCAGTCGAGTCCCGGGACAGGGTTCGGAGACCCAGTACTTC
>NA|TRBJ2-5|NA|TRBV6-1
CASSEATARETQYF
TGTGCCAGCAGTGAAGCCACGGCGCGCGAGACCCAGTACTTC
>NA|TRBJ2-5|TRBD2|TRBV6-5
CASRPGLAGVETQYF
TGTGCCAGCCGCCCGGGGCTAGCGGGAGTAGAGACCCAGTACTTC
>NA|TRBJ2-5|NA|TRBV30
CAWSGWSNDLETQYF
TGTGCCTGGAGTGGATGGTCGAACGATTTGGAGACCCAGTACTTC
>NA|TRBJ2-7|NA|TRBV14
CASSQGPEQYF
TGTGCCAGCAGCCAAGGGCCCGAGCAGTACTTC
>once|TRBJ2-7|NA|TRBV6-1
CASSEIGDRRGSYEQYF
TGTGCCAGCAGTGAAATCGGGGACCGTCGAGGGTCCTACGAGCAGTACTTC
>NA|TRBJ1-5|TRBD1|TRBV30
CAFDRGENQPQHF
TGTGCCTTCGACAGGGGCGAGAATCAGCCCCAGCATTTT
>few|TRBJ2-6|NA|TRBV5-1
CASSLDSSGANVLTF
TGCGCCAGCAGCTTAGACAGCTCTGGGGCCAACGTCCTGACTTTC
>NA|TRBJ1-2|NA|TRBV7-9
CASSSSVGTSYGYTF
TGTGCCAGCAGCTCATCTGTCGGGACCAGCTATGGCTACACCTTC
>NA|TRBJ2-7|TRBD1|TRBV11-3
CASSSGQVPYEQYF
TGTGCCAGCAGCTCGGGACAGGTGCCCTACGAGCAGTACTTC
>few|TRBJ1-1|TRBD1|TRBV18
CASSPGQVTEAFF
TGTGCCAGCTCACCGGGACAGGTGACTGAAGCTTTCTTT
>NA|TRBJ2-5|NA|TRBV18
CASSRNQKEETQYF
TGTGCCAGCTCACGCAACCAGAAAGAGGAGACCCAGTACTTC
>NA|TRBJ1-1|NA|TRBV4-1
CASSQTHGQVNTEAFF
TGCGCCAGCAGCCAAACGCACGGTCAGGTCAACACTGAAGCTTTCTTT
>NA|TRBJ1-4|TRBD1|TRBV30
CAWSGPGGSGTNEKLFF
TGTGCCTGGAGTGGACCAGGGGGCTCGGGAACTAATGAAAAACTGTTTTTT
>NA|TRBJ1-2|TRBD1|TRBV18
CASSPSGQEYYGYTF
TGTGCCAGCTCACCATCGGGACAGGAATACTATGGCTACACCTTC
>NA|TRBJ1-6|NA|TRBV6-1
CASRRSSYNSPLHF
TGTGCCAGCAGGCGCAGCTCCTATAATTCACCCCTCCACTTT